This T cell receptor beta chain was sequenced in a study of T cell changes during pregnancy in multiple sclerosis. This clone was seen only once. Using immunoSEQ multiplex PCR, the repertoire was profiled, and TCRdb retains in-frame clones only, with some absent. There are tens of thousands of clones in the sample; around nine tenths occur only once, and roughly 0.7% lies in the top ten. The CDR3 consists of 14 residues. V lost 3 bases to trimming and J lost 2 bases, with 11 bases between them. Germline CDR1 is MNHNS and CDR2 is SASEGT. The material sequenced was CD4+ T cells from peripheral blood mononuclear cells, taken in the first trimester of pregnancy. The chain combines TRBV6-1 with TRBJ2-7, with D maybe TRBD2 (5 bases). The source of this sequence is a female donor with multiple sclerosis, enrolled in a pregnancy study. CDR3 sequence (DNA): TGTGCCAGCAGTGATAAGCTAGCTGCCTACGAGCAGTACTTC. It translates to CASSDKLAAYEQYF.